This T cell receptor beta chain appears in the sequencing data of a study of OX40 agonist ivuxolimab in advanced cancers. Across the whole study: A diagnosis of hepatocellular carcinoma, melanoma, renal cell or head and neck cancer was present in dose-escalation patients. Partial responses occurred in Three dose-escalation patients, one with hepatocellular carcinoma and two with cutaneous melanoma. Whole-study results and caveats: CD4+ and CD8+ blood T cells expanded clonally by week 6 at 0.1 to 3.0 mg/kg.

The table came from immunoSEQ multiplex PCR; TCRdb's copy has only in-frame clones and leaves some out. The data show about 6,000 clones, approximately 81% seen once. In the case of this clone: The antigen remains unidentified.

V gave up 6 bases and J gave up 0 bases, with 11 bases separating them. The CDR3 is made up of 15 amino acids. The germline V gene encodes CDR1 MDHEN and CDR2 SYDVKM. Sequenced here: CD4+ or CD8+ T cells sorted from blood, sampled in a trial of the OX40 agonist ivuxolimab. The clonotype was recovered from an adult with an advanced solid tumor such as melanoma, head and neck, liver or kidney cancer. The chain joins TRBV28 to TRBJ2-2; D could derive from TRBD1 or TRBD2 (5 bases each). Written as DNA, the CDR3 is TGTGCCAGCAGGGCCGGGACGGCGAACACCGGGGAGCTGTTTTTT. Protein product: CASRAGTANTGELFF.